The clone carrying this T cell receptor (beta chain) was seen only a few times. Antigen unknown. This entry belongs to a study of cytomegalovirus exposure and HLA in healthy donors. Overall study context: Within an early data release were around 87 million unique TCRs drawn from HLA-typed donors. Study observations and caveats: Available immune exposure information was restricted to CMV serostatus only. One variant, a missense change in DCLRE1C, was linked in a later analysis to TCR beta V- and J-gene trimming.

CDR1 and CDR2 (germline): SGHTA, FQGTGA. Between the trimmed V and J ends, which lost 5 bases and 5 bases, there was a span of 18 bases. The CDR3 sequence is 15 residues long. When sampled, the donors appeared nominally healthy, though they likely had unrecorded immune exposures. Researchers ran the PCR with 60 Vbeta and 13 Jbeta primers. The method was immunoSEQ multiplex PCR; TCRdb's version includes in-frame clones alone and lacks a portion of them. The data hold about 160,000 clones, with more than 75% observed a single time. This TCR came from a male donor in good health and CMV-seronegative. This chain links TRBV7-3 with TRBJ2-5; tentative D call: TRBD1 (6 bases). Sequencing was done on a sample of PBMCs. For the CDR3, the DNA is TGTGCCAGCAGCCCCGACAGGTCTAAAGGGGAGACCCAGTACTTC. It yields the protein CASSPDRSKGETQYF.